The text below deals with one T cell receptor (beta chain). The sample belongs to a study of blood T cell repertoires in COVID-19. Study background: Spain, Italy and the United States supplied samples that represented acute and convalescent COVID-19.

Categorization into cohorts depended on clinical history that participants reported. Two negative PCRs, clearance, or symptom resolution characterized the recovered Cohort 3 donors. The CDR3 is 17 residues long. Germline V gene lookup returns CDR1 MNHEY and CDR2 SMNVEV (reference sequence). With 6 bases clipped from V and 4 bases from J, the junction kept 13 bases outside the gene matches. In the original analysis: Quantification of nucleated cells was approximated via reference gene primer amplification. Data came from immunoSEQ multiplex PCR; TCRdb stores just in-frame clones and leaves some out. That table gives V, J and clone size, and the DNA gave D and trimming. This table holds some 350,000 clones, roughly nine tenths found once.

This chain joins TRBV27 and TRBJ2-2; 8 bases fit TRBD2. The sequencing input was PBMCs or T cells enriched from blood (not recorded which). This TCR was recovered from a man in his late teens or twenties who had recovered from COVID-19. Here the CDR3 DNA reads TGTGCCAGCAGGAGCGGGAGCGTTTTGGTCGGCACCGGGGAGCTGTTTTTT. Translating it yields CASRSGSVLVGTGELFF.